The 12 T cell receptor beta chains given below trace back to one sample, sequenced in a study of vaccination effects on CD4 cells after COVID-19. These receptors have no known antigen. Clones were read by immunoSEQ multiplex PCR, and TCRdb kept only the in-frame ones, dropping some. The table shows tens of thousands of clones, with under 85% occurring only once. In the ViraFEST assay, antigen-specific CD4+ clonotypes were identified by expansion after peptide-pool stimulation. At the end of about 10 days of culture, CD4+ T cells were isolated. It was two doses of either the BNT162b2 or mRNA-1273 vaccine that participants received. The starting material was CD4+ T cells from PBMCs cultured with HCoV-OC43 spike peptides, obtained after COVID-19 vaccination. This sample's subset: HCoV-OC43 spike overlapping peptide pool stimulation. The receptors originated from a human donor who received a COVID-19 vaccine.

This clone appeared a few times. The chain employs TRBV25-1 and TRBJ1-1; D gene ambiguous. Trimming removed 2 bases from V and 4 bases from J, with 2 bases in between. The CDR3 is 11 residues long. Looked up from germline, CDR1 is MGHDK and CDR2 is SYGVNS. The DNA of the CDR3 is TGTGCCAGCAGTGAAGGCACTGAAGCTTTCTTT. Its translation is CASSEGTEAFF. Full variable domain (rest looked up from reference TRBV25-1 and TRBJ1-1): EADIYQTPRYLVIGTGKKITLECSQTMGHDKMYWYQQDPGMELHLIHYSYGVNSTEKGDLSSESTVSRIRTEHFPLTLESARPSHTSQYLCASSEGTEAFFGQGTRLTVV.

J is TRBJ2-7 and V is TRBV18; the match to TRBD2 covers 14 bases. The CDR3 runs to 15 residues. With 3 bases clipped from V and 7 bases from J, the junction kept 5 bases outside the gene matches. The germline gives CDR1 KGHSH, CDR2 LQKENI. CDR3 sequence reads: CASSPPGLAGEEQYF. In DNA form, the CDR3 reads TGTGCCAGCTCACCGCCGGGACTAGCGGGAGAAGAGCAGTACTTC.

This chain links TRBV10-3 with TRBJ2-7; 9 positions agree with TRBD1. The V gene's germline CDR1 is ENHRY and CDR2 SYGVKD. This CDR3 has 15 amino acids. The J segment lost 5 bases and the V segment lost 5 bases, leaving 10 bases of the junction unmatched. DNA of the CDR3: TGTGCCATCAGTCCCGGGACAGGGCCAACCCACGAGCAGTACTTC. The encoded protein is CAISPGTGPTHEQYF.

The chain uses TRBV5-1 and TRBJ1-1; D is perhaps TRBD1 (5 bases). Trimming shortened V by 4 bases and J by 2 bases, and 15 bases separated the two germline ends. Per germline, CDR1 SGHRS and CDR2 YFSETQ. This CDR3 has 15 residues. The chain's CDR3 is CASSGGHGTNTEAFF. CDR3 coding DNA: TGCGCCAGCAGCGGAGGACACGGGACTAACACTGAAGCTTTCTTT.

This clone appeared a few times. V and J are TRBV5-1 and TRBJ2-2; 14 bases agree with TRBD2. The germline V gene encodes CDR1 SGHRS and CDR2 YFSETQ. This CDR3 contains 16 residues. V shed 4 bases and J 6 bases; nucleotides not matched to a gene: 5. DNA for the CDR3: TGCGCCAGCAGCGGCGGGACTAGCGGGAGTTCCGGGGAGCTGTTTTTT. It codes for CASSGGTSGSSGELFF.

V gene TRBV3-1 (or the pseudogene TRBV3-2) combines with J gene TRBJ2-3; 11 bases are a match to TRBD2. CDR1 LGHDT and CDR2 YNNKEL come from the germline V gene (reference sequence). The CDR3 is made up of 17 amino acids. With 4 bases clipped from V and 0 bases from J, the junction kept 6 bases outside the gene matches. Here the CDR3 reads CASSLRPSGRSTDTQYF. CDR3 sequence (DNA): TGTGCCAGCAGCCTCCGGCCTAGCGGGAGGAGCACAGATACGCAGTATTTT.

The DNA for the CDR3 is TGTGCCAGTAGTATATTCCCCGTACAGGGCAGGAATGAGCAGTTCTTC. This sequence encodes CASSIFPVQGRNEQFF. The V call is TRBV19, the J call TRBJ2-1; possible D gene TRBD1, 6 bases. CDR1 is LNHDA, CDR2 SQIVND, per germline (reference sequence). There are 16 residues in the CDR3. V dropped 2 bases and J dropped 7 bases, with 18 bases sitting between them.

CDR3 in amino acids: CASSLDGSTTGELFF. The CDR3 DNA reads as TGCGCCAGCAGCTTGGATGGGAGTACTACCGGGGAGCTGTTTTTT. The J gene is TRBJ2-2, the V gene TRBV5-1, with D maybe TRBD2 (5 bases). Germline CDR1 and CDR2: SGHRS and YFSETQ. This CDR3 is 15 amino acids long. The germline V and J ends were trimmed by 0 bases and 5 bases, with 11 bases remaining between them.

The gene calls are TRBV6-5 and TRBJ1-6; D may be TRBD1 (5 bases). The V gene lost 8 bases and the J gene lost 5 bases, with 16 bases spanning the gap. Germline CDR1 is MNHEY and CDR2 is SVGAGI. The CDR3 loop spans 15 amino acids. CDR3 sequence: CASAPPKGDNSPLHF. Written as DNA, the CDR3 is TGTGCCAGCGCCCCCCCAAAAGGGGATAATTCACCCCTCCACTTT.

The gene calls are TRBV5-1 and TRBJ2-1; 10 bases agree with TRBD2. The CDR3 runs 15 residues. Trimming removed 1 base from V and 6 bases from J; junction bases left unmatched: 4. Looked up from germline, CDR1 is SGHRS and CDR2 is YFSETQ. This chain's CDR3 is CASSLTSGILNEQFF. The CDR3 coding sequence is TGCGCCAGCAGCTTGACTAGCGGGATTCTCAATGAGCAGTTCTTC.

The chain uses TRBV6-5 and TRBJ1-2; a weak D match, TRBD1 (6 bases). This CDR3 spans 15 amino acids. CDR1 is MNHEY and CDR2 is SVGAGI in the germline V gene. Trimming shortened V by 4 bases and J by 0 bases, and 12 bases separated the two germline ends. The CDR3 bases are TGTGCCAGCAGTTCCCGAAGGACAGCTAACTATGGCTACACCTTC. This codes for CASSSRRTANYGYTF.

This chain connects TRBV15 to TRBJ1-5, with TRBD1 matching 7 bases. The V gene end was trimmed by 2 bases and the J gene end by 8 bases; junction bases not matched to a gene: 6. The CDR3 spans 14 residues. Germline V gene data show CDR1 as LNHNV and CDR2 as YYDKDF (reference sequence). In nucleotides, the CDR3 is TGTGCCACCAGCAGACCCTTTGACAGGGAGCCCCAGCATTTT. Translating it yields CATSRPFDREPQHF.